The T cell receptor beta chain described here comes from a study of T cells in localized non-small cell lung cancer. Method: immunoSEQ multiplex PCR; TCRdb's copy keeps in-frame clones and lacks some. The sample includes 58,000 or so clones, under 90% of them seen just once. The CDR3 totals 16 residues. Sequenced material: peripheral blood, taken before any cancer treatment. This sequence originates from a woman aged 35 to 70 with stage I lung adenocarcinoma. The chain joins TRBV21-1 to TRBJ2-7; the table's D call TRBD1 went unverified against the DNA. TRBV21-1 is deemed a pseudogene. CDR3 coding DNA: TGTGCCAGCAGCAAAGGTAAGACAGGGGCCTCCTACGAGCAGTACTTC. Encoded protein: CASSKGKTGASYEQYF.